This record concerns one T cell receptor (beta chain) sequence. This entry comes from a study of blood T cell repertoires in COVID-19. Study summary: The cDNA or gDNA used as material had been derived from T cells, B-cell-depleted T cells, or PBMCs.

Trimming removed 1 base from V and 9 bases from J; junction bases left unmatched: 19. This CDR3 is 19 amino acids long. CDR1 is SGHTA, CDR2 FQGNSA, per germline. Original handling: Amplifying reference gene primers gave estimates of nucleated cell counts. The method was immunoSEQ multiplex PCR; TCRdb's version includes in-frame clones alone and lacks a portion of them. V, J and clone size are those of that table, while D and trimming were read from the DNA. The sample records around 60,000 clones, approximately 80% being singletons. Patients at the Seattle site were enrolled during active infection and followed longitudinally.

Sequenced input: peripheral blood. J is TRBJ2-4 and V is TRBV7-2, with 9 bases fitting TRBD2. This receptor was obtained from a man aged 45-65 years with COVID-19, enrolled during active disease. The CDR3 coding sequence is TGTGCCAGCAGCTTAGGTTTCTGGATTGGGCGGGAGGGCCGAGGCATTCAGTACTTC. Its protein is CASSLGFWIGREGRGIQYF.